This TCR beta chain was sequenced in a study of identical twins. TCRdb re-called the 5' RACE reads with MiXCR, one entry per CDR3 protein. The sample carries roughly 540,000 distinct CDR3 sequences, around 20% recorded once. This clonotype was seen a handful of times. With 2 bases removed from V and 2 bases from J, the gap between germline ends came to 20 bases. Germline loops: CDR1 DFQATT, CDR2 SNEGSKA (reference sequence). The CDR3 is made up of 17 amino acids. This same sample was also part of a study on T cells expressing NK-cell markers.

This clonotype was sampled from a woman aged 18-35 years in good health. Sample: CD4+ T cells sorted from blood. This chain links TRBV20-1 with TRBJ2-3, with D possibly being TRBD2 (6 bases). CDR3 sequence reads: CSARLSPGLQFTDTQYF. The CDR3 DNA sequence: TGCAGTGCTAGACTCTCTCCGGGACTCCAATTCACAGATACGCAGTATTTT.